These 13 T cell receptor beta chains were sequenced from one sample in a study of CD8 T cells in Susac syndrome. RNA in amounts of roughly 0.45 to 1 ug was reverse transcribed with random hexamers. TCRdb reprocessed the immunoSEQ multiplex PCR reads with MiXCR, giving one entry per CDR3 protein. The sample carries 100,000 to 150,000 distinct CDR3 sequences, 90% to 95% recorded once. The sequenced sample consisted of CD4+ T cells from PBMCs. The origin of the receptors is a human donor in good health.

This rearrangement joins TRBV7-2 to TRBJ2-2, with D hard to call. The germline CDR1 and CDR2 sequences are SGHTA and FQGNSA. The CDR3 is made up of 13 amino acids. V lost 7 bases and J lost 2, with 8 bases in between. The CDR3: CASTTRNTGELFF. CDR3 in DNA: TGTGCCAGCACGACACGAAACACCGGGGAGCTGTTTTTT.

The rearrangement uses TRBV20-1 and TRBJ2-5; D is uncertain. There are 12 residues in the CDR3. Trimming removed 6 bases from V and 5 bases from J, with 13 bases in between. Germline V gene data show CDR1 as DFQATT and CDR2 as SNEGSKA (reference sequence). The CDR3: CSAVWLGETQYF. DNA for the CDR3: TGCAGTGCCGTGTGGCTCGGGGAGACCCAGTACTTC.

The V gene is TRBV6-2 or TRBV6-3, the J gene TRBJ2-7; 9 nucleotides agree with TRBD1. With 8 bases clipped from V and 3 bases from J, the junction kept 11 bases outside the gene matches. The CDR3 is made up of 15 amino acids. Germline assignment: CDR1 MNHEY and CDR2 SVGEGT. CDR3 residues: CASVSLTGGDYEQYF. CDR3 sequence (DNA): TGTGCCAGCGTATCGCTTACAGGGGGCGACTACGAGCAGTACTTC.

In the case of this clonotype: Sequence at one end of the junction differs from germline and may be a read error. The chain combines TRBV12-3 or TRBV12-4 with TRBJ2-2; D is possibly TRBD1 (6 bases). This CDR3 is 15 amino acids long. CDR3 DNA sequence: TGTGCCAGCAGTGTAGGCGACAGGTTTGCCGGGGAGCTGCTTTTT. Its protein is CASSVGDRFAGELLF.

This chain links TRBV30 with TRBJ1-1; D is possibly TRBD1 (6 bases). The CDR3 covers 13 residues. From germline, CDR1 is GTSNPN and CDR2 SVGIG (reference sequence). Deletions cut 1 base from V and 11 bases from J, with 17 bases between. CDR3 amino acids: CAWSGPGGRRAFF. CDR3 sequence (DNA): TGTGCCTGGAGTGGCCCCGGGGGCAGGAGGGCTTTCTTT.

The rearrangement uses TRBV20-1 and TRBJ2-5; 14 bases agree with TRBD2. The germline V gene encodes CDR1 DFQATT and CDR2 SNEGSKA (reference sequence). This CDR3 has 18 amino acids. The ends lost 5 bases at V and 1 base at J; junction bases unmatched: 12. This chain's CDR3 is CSASGTSGSMSRQETQYF. CDR3 nucleotides: TGCAGTGCTTCCGGGACTAGCGGGAGCATGTCGCGCCAAGAGACCCAGTACTTC.

The V gene is TRBV5-1, the J gene TRBJ2-2; D gene ambiguous. CDR3 size: 16 residues. Trimming removed 0 bases from V and 0 bases from J, with 9 bases in between. CDR1 is SGHRS and CDR2 is YFSETQ in the germline V gene. In nucleotides, the CDR3 is TGCGCCAGCAGCTTGGAAAGGCTCGCGAACACCGGGGAGCTGTTTTTT. Translation: CASSLERLANTGELFF.

This clonotype was recorded once. This chain connects TRBV18 to TRBJ1-1; the D gene is possibly TRBD1 (5 bases). The V and J ends lost 4 bases and 5 bases respectively, with 17 bases between them. Germline CDR1 reads KGHSH; CDR2 reads LQKENI. The CDR3 covers 15 residues. The CDR3 DNA is TGTGCCAGCTCACTGTCCTCAGGGTTTTCGACTGAAGCTTTCTTT. It encodes CASSLSSGFSTEAFF.

The rearrangement joins TRBV7-2 to TRBJ2-7, with 8 bases matching TRBD2. This CDR3 region has 16 residues. Germline trimming cut 1 base from V and 2 bases from J; bases unmatched to any gene: 7. CDR1 and CDR2 (germline): SGHTA, FQGNSA. The DNA of the CDR3 is TGTGCCAGCAGCTTAGGGGCCCAGCGGGGGACCTACGAGCAGTACTTC. The encoded protein is CASSLGAQRGTYEQYF.

The chain uses TRBV11-2 and TRBJ2-7, with TRBD2 as a possible D gene (5 bases). Germline V CDR1 and CDR2: SGHAT, FQNNGV. The CDR3 contains 14 residues. With 0 bases removed from V and 6 bases from J, the gap between germline ends came to 12 bases. The CDR3 nucleotides are TGTGCCAGCAGCTTAGACCTCATCGAGGGCGAGCAGTACTTC. It encodes CASSLDLIEGEQYF.

About this clonotype: At one end, the junction sequence differs from germline, possibly due to a read error. The chain recombines TRBV12-3 or TRBV12-4 with TRBJ2-7; D uncertain. The CDR3 is 10 amino acids. The CDR3: CASRRPASGF. The CDR3 coding sequence is TGTGCCAGCAGGCGACCTGCATCCGGGTTC.

This chain joins TRBV5-8 and TRBJ2-7, with D perhaps matching TRBD1 (6 bases). Germline CDR1 reads SGHTS; CDR2 reads YDEGEE. The CDR3 has 15 residues. V lost 3 bases to trimming and J lost 2 bases, with 15 bases between them. The CDR3 sequence: CASSYRDIGAYEQYF. The CDR3 DNA sequence: TGTGCCAGCAGCTACCGGGACATCGGAGCCTACGAGCAGTACTTC.

The genes are TRBV13 and TRBJ1-4; a possible D gene is TRBD1 (5 bases). Germline CDR1 PRHDT, CDR2 FYEKMQ (reference sequence). CDR3 length: 13 residues. Between the trimmed V and J ends, which lost 2 bases and 8 bases, there was a span of 9 bases. Here the CDR3 DNA reads TGTGCCAGCAGCTTACAGGGAACCGAAAAACTGTTTTTT. This gives the protein CASSLQGTEKLFF.